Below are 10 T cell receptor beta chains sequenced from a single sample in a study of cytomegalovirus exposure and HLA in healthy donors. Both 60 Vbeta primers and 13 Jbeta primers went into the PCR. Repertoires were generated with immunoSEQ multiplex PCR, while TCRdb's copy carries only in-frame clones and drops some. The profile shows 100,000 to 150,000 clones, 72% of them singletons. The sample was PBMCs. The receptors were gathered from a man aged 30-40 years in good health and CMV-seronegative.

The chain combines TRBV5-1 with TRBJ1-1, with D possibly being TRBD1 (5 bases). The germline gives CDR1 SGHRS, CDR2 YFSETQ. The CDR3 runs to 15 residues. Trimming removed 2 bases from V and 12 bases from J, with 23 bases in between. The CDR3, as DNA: TGCGCCAGCAGCTTTTTCGGGGGGAGTTTGGCGGTAACTTTCTTT. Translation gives CASSFFGGSLAVTFF. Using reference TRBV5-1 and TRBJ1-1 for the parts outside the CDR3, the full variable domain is KAGVTQTPRYLIKTRGQQVTLSCSPISGHRSVSWYQQTPGQGLQFLFEYFSETQRNKGNFPGRFSGRQFSNSRSEMNVSTLELGDSALYLCASSFFGGSLAVTFFGQGTRLTVV.

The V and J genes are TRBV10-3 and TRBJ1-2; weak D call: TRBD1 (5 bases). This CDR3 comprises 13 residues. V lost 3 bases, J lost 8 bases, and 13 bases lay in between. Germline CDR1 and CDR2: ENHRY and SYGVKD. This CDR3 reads CAISEPGQYGYTF. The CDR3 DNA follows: TGTGCCATCAGTGAACCAGGGCAGTACGGCTACACCTTC.

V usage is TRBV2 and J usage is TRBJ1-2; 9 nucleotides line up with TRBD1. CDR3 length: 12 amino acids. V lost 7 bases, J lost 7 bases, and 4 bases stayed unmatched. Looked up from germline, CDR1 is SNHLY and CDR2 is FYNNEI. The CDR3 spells CASKQGASGYTF. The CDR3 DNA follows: TGTGCCAGCAAACAGGGGGCCTCTGGCTACACCTTC. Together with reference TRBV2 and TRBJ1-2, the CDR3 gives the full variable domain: EPEVTQTPSHQVTQMGQEVILRCVPISNHLYFYWYRQILGQKVEFLVSFYNNEISEKSEIFDDQFSVERPDGSNFTLKIRSTKLEDSAMYFCASKQGASGYTFGSGTRLTVV.

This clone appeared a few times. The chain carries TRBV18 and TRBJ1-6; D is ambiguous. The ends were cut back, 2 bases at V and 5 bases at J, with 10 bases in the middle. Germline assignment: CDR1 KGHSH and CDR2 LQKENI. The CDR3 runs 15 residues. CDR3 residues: CASSPGLRNNSPLHF. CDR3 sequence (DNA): TGTGCCAGCTCACCAGGACTCCGAAATAATTCACCCCTCCACTTT.

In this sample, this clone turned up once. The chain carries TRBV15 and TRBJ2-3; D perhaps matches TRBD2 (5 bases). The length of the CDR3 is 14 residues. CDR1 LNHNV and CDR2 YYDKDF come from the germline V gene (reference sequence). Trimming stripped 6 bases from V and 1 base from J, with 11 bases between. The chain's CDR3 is CATSSAARTDTQYF. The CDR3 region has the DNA TGTGCCACCAGTTCAGCGGCCCGCACAGATACGCAGTATTTT.

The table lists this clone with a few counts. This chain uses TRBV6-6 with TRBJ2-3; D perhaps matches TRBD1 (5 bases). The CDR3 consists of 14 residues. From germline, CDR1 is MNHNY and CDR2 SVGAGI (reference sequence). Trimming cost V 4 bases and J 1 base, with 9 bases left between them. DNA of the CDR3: TGTGCCAGCAGTTCGGCAGGGCGCACAGATACGCAGTATTTT. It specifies CASSSAGRTDTQYF.

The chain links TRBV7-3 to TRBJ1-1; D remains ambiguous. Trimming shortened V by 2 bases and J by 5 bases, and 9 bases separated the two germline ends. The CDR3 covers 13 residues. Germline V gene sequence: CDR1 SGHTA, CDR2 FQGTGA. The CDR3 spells CASSLGRETEAFF. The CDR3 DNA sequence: TGTGCCAGCAGCTTAGGTCGCGAAACTGAAGCTTTCTTT.

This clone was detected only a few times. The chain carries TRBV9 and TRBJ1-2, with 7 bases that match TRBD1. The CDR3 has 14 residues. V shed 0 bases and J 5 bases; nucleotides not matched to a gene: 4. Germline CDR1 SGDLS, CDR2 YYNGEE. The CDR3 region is CASSVADRAYGYTF. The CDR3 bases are TGTGCCAGCAGCGTAGCTGACAGGGCATATGGCTACACCTTC.

The CDR3 sequence: CASSITRANYGYTF. As DNA, the CDR3 is TGTGCCAGCAGCATTACTAGGGCTAACTATGGCTACACCTTC. The rearrangement uses TRBV28 and TRBJ1-2, with D hard to call. The CDR3 runs 14 residues. V dropped 6 bases and J dropped 0 bases, with 11 bases sitting between them. Germline V gene lookup returns CDR1 MDHEN and CDR2 SYDVKM.

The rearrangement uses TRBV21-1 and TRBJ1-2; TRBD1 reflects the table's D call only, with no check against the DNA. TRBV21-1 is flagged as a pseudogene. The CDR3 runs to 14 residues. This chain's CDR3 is CASRPGQPNYGYTF. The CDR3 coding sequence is TGTGCCAGCAGACCGGGACAGCCTAACTATGGCTACACCTTC.